Sequencing of this T cell receptor (beta chain) was carried out in a study of neoadjuvant anti-PD-1 for oral cavity cancer. PBMC libraries mostly used roughly 460 ng of input genomic DNA, with six replicates per sample. Generated by immunoSEQ multiplex PCR, the TCRdb table keeps only in-frame clones and is missing some. The data show more than 13,000 clones, about 73% seen once. This CDR3 spans 14 amino acids. Germline V gene lookup returns CDR1 SGHRS and CDR2 YFSETQ. Trimming stripped 3 bases from V and 6 bases from J, with 15 bases between. The chain couples TRBV5-1 to TRBJ1-1; possibly TRBD1 for D (5 bases). This clonotype was sampled from a person between 40 and 79 years old with oral cavity squamous cell carcinoma. The sample consisted of PBMCs, taken before nivolumab (anti-PD-1) treatment. The CDR3 sequence: CASSSRQGGAEAFF. The CDR3 coding sequence is TGCGCCAGCAGCTCGCGTCAGGGTGGGGCTGAAGCTTTCTTT.